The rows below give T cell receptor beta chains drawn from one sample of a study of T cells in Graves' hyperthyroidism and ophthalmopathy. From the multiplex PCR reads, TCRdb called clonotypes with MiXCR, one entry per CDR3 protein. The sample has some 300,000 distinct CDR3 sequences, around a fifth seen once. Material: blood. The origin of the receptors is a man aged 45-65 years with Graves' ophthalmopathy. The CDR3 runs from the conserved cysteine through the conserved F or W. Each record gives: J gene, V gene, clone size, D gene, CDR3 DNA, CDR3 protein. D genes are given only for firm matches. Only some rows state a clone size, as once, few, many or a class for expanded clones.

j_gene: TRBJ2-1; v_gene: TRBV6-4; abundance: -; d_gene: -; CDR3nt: TGTGCCAGCAGTGACTCGAATAGTAAGCAGTTCTTC; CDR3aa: CASSDSNSKQFF
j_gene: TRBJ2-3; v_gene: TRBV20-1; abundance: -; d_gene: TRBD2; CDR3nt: TGCAGTGCTAGACTAGCGGGAGGCCCGAGCACAGATACGCAGTATTTT; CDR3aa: CSARLAGGPSTDTQYF
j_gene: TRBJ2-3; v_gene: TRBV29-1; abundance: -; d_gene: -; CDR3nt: TGCAGCGTTCCCCGTGGCGGTTACAGAGGAGATACGCAGTATTTT; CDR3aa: CSVPRGGYRGDTQYF
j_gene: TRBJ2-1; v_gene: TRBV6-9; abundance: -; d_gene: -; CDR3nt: TGTGCCAGCAGTTATGAGGGGGATGAGCAGTTCTTC; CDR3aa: CASSYEGDEQFF
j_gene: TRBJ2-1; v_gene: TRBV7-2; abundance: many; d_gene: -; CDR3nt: TGTGCCAGCAGCGTCGACAATGAGCAGTTCTTC; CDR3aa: CASSVDNEQFF
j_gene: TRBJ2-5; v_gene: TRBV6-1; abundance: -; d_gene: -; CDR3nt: TGTGCCAGCAGTATGAAAGATCGGGAGACCCAGTACTTC; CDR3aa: CASSMKDRETQYF
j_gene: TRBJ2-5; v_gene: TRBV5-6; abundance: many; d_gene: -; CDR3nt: TGTGCCAGCAGCCCGGGTGGTCTGGAGACCCAGTACTTC; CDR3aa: CASSPGGLETQYF
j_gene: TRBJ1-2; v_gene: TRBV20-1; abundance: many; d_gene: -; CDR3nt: TGCAGTGCTAATGGAGGGGCGGGCTATGGCTACACCTTC; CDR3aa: CSANGGAGYGYTF
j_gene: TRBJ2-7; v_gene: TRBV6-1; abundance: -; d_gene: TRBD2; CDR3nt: TGTGCCAGCAGTTCCCCAGCGGGAGCATACGAGCAGTACTTC; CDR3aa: CASSSPAGAYEQYF
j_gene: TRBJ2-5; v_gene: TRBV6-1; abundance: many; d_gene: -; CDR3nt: TGTGCCAGCAGTGACGGCCTTCAAGAGACCCAGTACTTC; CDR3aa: CASSDGLQETQYF
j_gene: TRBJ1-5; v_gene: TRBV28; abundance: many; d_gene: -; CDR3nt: TGTGCCAGCGGTAAACAGGGAAGCAATCAGCCCCAGCATTTT; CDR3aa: CASGKQGSNQPQHF
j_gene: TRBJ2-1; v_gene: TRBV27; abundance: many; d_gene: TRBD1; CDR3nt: TGTGCCAGCAGTCTTAGGGCCGGGACAGGGTCCTACAATGAGCAGTTCTTC; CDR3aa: CASSLRAGTGSYNEQFF
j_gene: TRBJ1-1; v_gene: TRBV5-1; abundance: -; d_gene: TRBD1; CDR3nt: TGCGCCAGCAGCTTGGGGGAAATCGGCAGGGGGTCTGAAGCTTTCTTT; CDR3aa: CASSLGEIGRGSEAFF
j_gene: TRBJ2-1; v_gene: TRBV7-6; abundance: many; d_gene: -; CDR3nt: TGTGCCAGCAGCTCCCCGGGGCAATACTCGAATGAGCAGTTCTTC; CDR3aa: CASSSPGQYSNEQFF
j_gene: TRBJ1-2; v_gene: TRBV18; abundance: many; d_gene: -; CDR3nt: TGTGCCAGCTCACCCGGACAGTTTAAGGATGGCTACACCTTC; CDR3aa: CASSPGQFKDGYTF
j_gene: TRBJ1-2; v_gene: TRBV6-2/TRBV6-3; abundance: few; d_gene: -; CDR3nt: TGTGCCACCCTGAAGGACAGTTTGGATGGCTACACCTTC; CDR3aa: CATLKDSLDGYTF
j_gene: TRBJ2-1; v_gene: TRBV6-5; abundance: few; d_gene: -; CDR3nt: TGTGCCAGCAGTTACTCAGACGGATACAATGAGCAGTTCTTC; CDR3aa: CASSYSDGYNEQFF
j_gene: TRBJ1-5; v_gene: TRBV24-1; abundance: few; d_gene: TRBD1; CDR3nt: TGTGCCACCAGTGACTCATCCGGGACAGGGTCCAGCCAGCCCCAGCATTTT; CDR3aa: CATSDSSGTGSSQPQHF
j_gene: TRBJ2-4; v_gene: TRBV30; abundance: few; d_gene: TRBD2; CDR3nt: TGTGCCTGGAGTCCCCTACCCGGGTCTAGCGGGAAGGGGGCCATTCAGTACTTC; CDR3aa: CAWSPLPGSSGKGAIQYF
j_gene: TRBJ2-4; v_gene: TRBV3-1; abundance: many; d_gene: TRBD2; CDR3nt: TGTGCCAGCAGCCAAGAGGTAGCGGGCAAAAACATTCAGTACTTC; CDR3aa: CASSQEVAGKNIQYF
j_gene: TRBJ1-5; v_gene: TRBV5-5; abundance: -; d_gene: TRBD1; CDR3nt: TGTGCCAGCAGCTTGGCCAGGGGGCCCAATCAGCCCCAGCATTTT; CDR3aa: CASSLARGPNQPQHF
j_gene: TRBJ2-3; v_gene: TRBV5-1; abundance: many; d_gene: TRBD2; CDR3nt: TGCGCCAGCAGCTTGGACCCTAGCGGGAGTCTCGGCACGCAGTATTTT; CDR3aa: CASSLDPSGSLGTQYF
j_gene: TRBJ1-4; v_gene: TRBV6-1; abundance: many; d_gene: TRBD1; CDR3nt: TGTGCCAGCAGTGGCGGAACCGGGACAGGGGCTGAAAAACTGTTTTTT; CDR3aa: CASSGGTGTGAEKLFF
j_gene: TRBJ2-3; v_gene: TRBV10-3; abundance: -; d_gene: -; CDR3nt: TGTGCCATCAGTAGCACAGATACGCAGTATTTT; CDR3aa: CAISSTDTQYF
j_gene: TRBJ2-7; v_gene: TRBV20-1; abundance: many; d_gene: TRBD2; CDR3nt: TGCAGCGCCCCTGCGGGGGACTCCTACGAGCAGTACTTC; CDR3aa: CSAPAGDSYEQYF
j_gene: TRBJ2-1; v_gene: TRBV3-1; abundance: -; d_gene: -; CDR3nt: TGTGCCAGCAGCCAAAAGACCAGCCGCGGGCAGTTCTTC; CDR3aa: CASSQKTSRGQFF
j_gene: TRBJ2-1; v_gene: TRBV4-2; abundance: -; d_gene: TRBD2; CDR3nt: TGTGCCAGCAGCCAAGAAGCTAGCGGGTGTAATGAGCAGTTCTTC; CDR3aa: CASSQEASGCNEQFF
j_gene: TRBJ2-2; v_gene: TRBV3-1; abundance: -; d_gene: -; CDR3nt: TGTGCCAGCAGCCCCGGCCGGACGAACACCGGGGAGCTGTTTTTT; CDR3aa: CASSPGRTNTGELFF
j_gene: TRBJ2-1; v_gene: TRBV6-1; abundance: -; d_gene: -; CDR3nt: TGTGCCAGCCATGGGAGCAATGGGCAGTTCTTC; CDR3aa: CASHGSNGQFF
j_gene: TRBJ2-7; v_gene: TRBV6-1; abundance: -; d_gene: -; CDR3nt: TGTGCCAGCAGTTCCCCTGCCCTGGGAAGGCCGTACGAGCAGTACTTC; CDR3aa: CASSSPALGRPYEQYF
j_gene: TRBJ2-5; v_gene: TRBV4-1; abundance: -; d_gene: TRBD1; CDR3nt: TGCGCCAGCAGCACAGGACAGGGAGAGACCCAGTACTTC; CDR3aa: CASSTGQGETQYF
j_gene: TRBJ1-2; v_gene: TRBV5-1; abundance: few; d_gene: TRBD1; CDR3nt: TGCGCCAGCAGCGAAGTAGACAGGGGACACTATGGCTACACCTTC; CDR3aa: CASSEVDRGHYGYTF
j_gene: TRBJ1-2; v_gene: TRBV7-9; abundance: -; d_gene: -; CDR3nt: TGTGCCAGCAGCCCTACAGGGTGGGATGGCTACACCTTC; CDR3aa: CASSPTGWDGYTF
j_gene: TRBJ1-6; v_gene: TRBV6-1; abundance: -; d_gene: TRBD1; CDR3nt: TGTGCCAGCAGGGAGACAGGGGATTTAAATTCACCCCTCCACTTT; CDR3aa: CASRETGDLNSPLHF
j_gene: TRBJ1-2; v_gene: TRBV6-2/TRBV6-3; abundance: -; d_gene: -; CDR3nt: TGTGCCAGCAGTTTATCCTTTTCCTGGGGGGCGAACTATGGCTACACCTTC; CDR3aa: CASSLSFSWGANYGYTF